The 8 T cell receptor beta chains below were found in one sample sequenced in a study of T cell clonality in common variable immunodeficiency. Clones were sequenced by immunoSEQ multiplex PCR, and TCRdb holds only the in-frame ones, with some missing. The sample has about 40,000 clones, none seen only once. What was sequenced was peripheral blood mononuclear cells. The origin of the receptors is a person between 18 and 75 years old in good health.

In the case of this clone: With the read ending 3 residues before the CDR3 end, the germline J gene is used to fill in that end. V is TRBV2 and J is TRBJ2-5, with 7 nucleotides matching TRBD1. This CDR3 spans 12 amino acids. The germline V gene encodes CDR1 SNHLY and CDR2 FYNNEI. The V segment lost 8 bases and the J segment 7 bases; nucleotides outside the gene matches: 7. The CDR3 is CASVTGSGTQYF. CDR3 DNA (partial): TGTGCCAGCGTGACAGGGTCGGGGACC.

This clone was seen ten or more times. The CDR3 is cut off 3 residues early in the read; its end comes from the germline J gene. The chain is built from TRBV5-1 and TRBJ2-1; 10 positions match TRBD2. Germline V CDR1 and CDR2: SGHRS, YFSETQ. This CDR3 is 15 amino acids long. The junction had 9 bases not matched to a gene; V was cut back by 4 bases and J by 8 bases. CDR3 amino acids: CASSPLLAGEDEQFF. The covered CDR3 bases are TGCGCCAGCAGCCCTCTTCTAGCGGGAGAGGATGAG.

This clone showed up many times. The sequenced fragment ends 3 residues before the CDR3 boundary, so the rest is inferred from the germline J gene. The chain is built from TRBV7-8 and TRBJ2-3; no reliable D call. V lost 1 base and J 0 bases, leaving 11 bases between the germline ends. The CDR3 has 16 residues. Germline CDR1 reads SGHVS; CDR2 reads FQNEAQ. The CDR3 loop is CASSLEFHTSTDTQYF. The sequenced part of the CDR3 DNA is TGTGCCAGCAGCTTAGAATTTCATACTAGCACAGATACG.

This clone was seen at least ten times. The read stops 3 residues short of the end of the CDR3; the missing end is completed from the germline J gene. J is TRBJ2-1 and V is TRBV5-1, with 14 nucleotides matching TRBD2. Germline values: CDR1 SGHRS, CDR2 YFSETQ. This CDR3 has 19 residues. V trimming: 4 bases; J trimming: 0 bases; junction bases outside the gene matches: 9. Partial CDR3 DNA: TGCGCCAGCAGCACCAGGACTAGCGGGGGGCCCAGCTCCTACAATGAG. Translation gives CASSTRTSGGPSSYNE. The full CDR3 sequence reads CASSTRTSGGPSSYNEQFF.

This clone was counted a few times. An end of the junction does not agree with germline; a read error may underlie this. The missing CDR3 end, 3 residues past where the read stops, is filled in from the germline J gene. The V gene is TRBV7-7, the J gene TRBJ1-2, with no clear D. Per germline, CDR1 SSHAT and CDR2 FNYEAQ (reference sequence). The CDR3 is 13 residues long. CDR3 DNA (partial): TGTGCTAGCAGCTTAGATCGCTCCTACGAC. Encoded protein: CASSLDRSYD. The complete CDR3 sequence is CASSLDRSYDYTF.

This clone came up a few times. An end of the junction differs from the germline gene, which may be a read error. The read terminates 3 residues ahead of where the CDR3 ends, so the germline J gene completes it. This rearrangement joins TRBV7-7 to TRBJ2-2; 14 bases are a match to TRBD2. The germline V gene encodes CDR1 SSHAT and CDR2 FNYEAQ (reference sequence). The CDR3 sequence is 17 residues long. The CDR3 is CASSRLAGGPNTGELFF. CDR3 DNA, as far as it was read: TGTGCTAGCAGCAGACTAGCGGGGGGGCCCAACACCGGGGAG.

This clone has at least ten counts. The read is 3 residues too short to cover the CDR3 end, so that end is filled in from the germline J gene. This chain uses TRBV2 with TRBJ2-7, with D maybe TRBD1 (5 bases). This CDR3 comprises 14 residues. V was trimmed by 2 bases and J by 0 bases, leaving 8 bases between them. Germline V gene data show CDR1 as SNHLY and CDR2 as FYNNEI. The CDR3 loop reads CASSEQGLSYEQYF. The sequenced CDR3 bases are TGTGCCAGCAGTGAACAGGGCCTCTCCTACGAG.

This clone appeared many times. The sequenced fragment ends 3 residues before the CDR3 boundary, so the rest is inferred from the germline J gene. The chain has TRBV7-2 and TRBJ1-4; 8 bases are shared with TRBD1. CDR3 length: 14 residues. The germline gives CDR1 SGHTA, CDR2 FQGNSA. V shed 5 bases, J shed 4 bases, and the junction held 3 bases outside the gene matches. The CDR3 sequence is CASSLTGVNEKLFF. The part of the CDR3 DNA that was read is TGTGCCAGCAGCCTGACAGGGGTTAATGAAAAA.